What follows are 21 T cell receptor beta chains derived from one specimen sequenced in a study of metastatic and nonmetastatic thyroid tumors. Prior to thyroid surgery, none of the patients had received any treatment. TCRdb re-called the PCR reads via MiXCR. The data show about 35,000 clones, with roughly 19% seen just once and approximately 13% held by the top ten. Sequencing was performed on blood. These receptors all stem from a male donor with papillary thyroid cancer or a benign thyroid nodule (not recorded which). Some clones in this sample may be carry-over from other donors' samples.

This clone was counted many times. The chain recombines TRBV7-9 with TRBJ1-2, with D perhaps TRBD1 (6 bases). Germline loops: CDR1 SEHNR, CDR2 FQNEAQ (reference sequence). Trimming removed 2 bases at V and 6 bases at J, with 25 bases between. This CDR3 region has 18 residues. Here the CDR3 reads CASSLLSPIPNRVHGYTF. The CDR3 nucleotides read TGTGCCAGCAGCTTACTCTCCCCCATACCCAACAGGGTTCATGGCTACACCTTC.

This clone has a handful of counts. This chain connects TRBV24-1 to TRBJ2-7; TRBD2 agrees at 7 bases. The V segment lost 4 bases and the J segment 7 bases; nucleotides outside the gene matches: 12. The V gene's germline CDR1 is KGHDR and CDR2 SFDVKD. The CDR3 consists of 15 residues. The CDR3: CATSESGLSRGEQYF. The DNA for the CDR3 is TGTGCCACCAGTGAGTCGGGACTATCGCGAGGAGAGCAGTACTTC.

This clone showed up just a few times. V and J are TRBV29-1 and TRBJ2-7, with a tentative D call TRBD1 (7 bases). The CDR3 is made up of 16 amino acids. CDR1 SQVTM and CDR2 ANQGSEA come from the germline V gene. Trimming took 6 bases from V and 1 from J, leaving 22 bases between them. This CDR3 reads CSVTTSVQGRSYEQYF. The CDR3 DNA sequence: TGCAGCGTCACGACTTCGGTACAGGGGAGGTCCTACGAGCAGTACTTC.

This clone occurred many times. The chain combines TRBV19 with TRBJ2-1; no firm D call. CDR1 is LNHDA and CDR2 is SQIVND in the germline V gene (reference sequence). The V gene lost 3 bases and the J gene lost 6 bases, with 9 bases spanning the gap. The CDR3 runs to 13 residues. The chain's CDR3 is CASSMVGGNEQFF. As DNA, the CDR3 is TGTGCCAGTAGTATGGTAGGTGGCAATGAGCAGTTCTTC.

This clone was observed at least ten times. This chain uses TRBV4-1 with TRBJ2-1; TRBD2 matches at 13 bases. From germline, CDR1 is MGHRA and CDR2 YSYEKL. The CDR3 is 16 residues long. V was pared by 1 base and J by 10 bases, with 7 bases of the junction left unmatched. CDR3 amino acids: CASSQGGLAGVGEQFF. For the CDR3, the DNA is TGCGCCAGCAGCCAAGGAGGACTAGCGGGAGTCGGGGAGCAGTTCTTC.

This clone has a single count. The rearrangement joins TRBV7-6 to TRBJ2-5, with 8 bases identical to TRBD2. CDR1 SGHVS and CDR2 FNYEAQ come from the germline V gene. The CDR3 is made up of 21 amino acids. V dropped 4 bases and J dropped 8; count of bases not matched to a gene: 30. CDR3 nucleotides: TGTGCCAGCAGCTCCCCATCCCCGGGACTATCGGGAGGGTTCATCGGGGATACCCAGTACTTC. It specifies CASSSPSPGLSGGFIGDTQYF.

The gene calls are TRBV30 and TRBJ2-1; TRBD2 is a possible D gene (6 bases). Per germline, CDR1 GTSNPN and CDR2 SVGIG (reference sequence). CDR3 length: 14 amino acids. V gave up 1 base and J gave up 8 bases, with 15 bases separating them. CDR3 in DNA: TGTGCCTGGAGTGGGGCGGGGAGAGGGGATGAGCAGTTCTTC. Residues: CAWSGAGRGDEQFF.

This clone was detected a few times. V usage is TRBV28 and J usage is TRBJ1-5; D remains ambiguous. The CDR3 covers 14 residues. Germline V gene lookup returns CDR1 MDHEN and CDR2 SYDVKM. Trimming removed 6 bases at V and 1 base at J, with 10 bases between. CDR3 DNA: TGTGCCAGCAGAATAAGAGGAAGCAATCAGCCCCAGCATTTT. This translates into CASRIRGSNQPQHF. The full variable domain, its missing parts supplied by reference TRBV28 and TRBJ1-5, is DVKVTQSSRYLVKRTGEKVFLECVQDMDHENMFWYRQDPGLGLRLIYFSYDVKMKEKGDIPEGYSVSREKKERFSLILESASTNQTSMYLCASRIRGSNQPQHFGDGTRLSIL.

This clone was counted many times. The CDR3 DNA is TGTGCCAGCAGTTTTCCAGGGGGCGAACGTTACGAGCAGTACTTC. Translated, it gives CASSFPGGERYEQYF. The chain combines TRBV2 with TRBJ2-7; 8 bases agree with TRBD1. There are 15 residues in the CDR3. V lost 5 bases, J lost 4 bases, and 10 bases stayed unmatched. Germline V gives CDR1 SNHLY, CDR2 FYNNEI.

This clone was observed at least ten times. The chain has TRBV20-1 and TRBJ2-5; weak D call: TRBD2 (6 bases). Trimming removed 4 bases at V and 5 bases at J, with 17 bases between. The CDR3 consists of 14 residues. CDR1 DFQATT and CDR2 SNEGSKA come from the germline V gene (reference sequence). The CDR3 loop reads CSATHRTAGETQYF. The CDR3, as DNA: TGCAGTGCTACCCACCGCACGGCGGGGGAGACCCAGTACTTC.

On this clone itself: The sample contains more than one DNA sequence encoding this CDR3. This chain uses TRBV19 with TRBJ1-5, with D perhaps matching TRBD1 (6 bases). Germline CDR1 LNHDA, CDR2 SQIVND (reference sequence). Between the trimmed V and J ends, which lost 3 bases and 11 bases, there was a span of 17 bases. The CDR3 extends over 14 amino acids. CDR3 nucleotide sequence: TGTGCCAGTAGTATCACAGGGTCCCCCGGGGCCCAGCATTTT. Translation gives CASSITGSPGAQHF.

This clone has a handful of counts. The chain has TRBV13 and TRBJ2-3; D tentatively reads TRBD1 or TRBD2 (5 bases each). Trimming left V 11 bases short and J 7 bases short, with 19 bases between. Looked up from germline, CDR1 is PRHDT and CDR2 is FYEKMQ (reference sequence). The CDR3 is 13 amino acids. The CDR3 region is CAGTAVGTNTQYF. The CDR3, as DNA: TGTGCCGGCACCGCCGTTGGGACGAATACGCAGTATTTT.

In this sample, this clone turned up a few times. J is TRBJ2-1 and V is TRBV12-3 or TRBV12-4, with D perhaps matching TRBD2 (5 bases). The CDR3 spans 13 residues. Trimming removed 2 bases at V and 8 bases at J, with 10 bases between. CDR3 DNA sequence: TGTGCCAGCAGTTTAAAACGGGGTTATGAGCAGTTCTTC. Translation gives CASSLKRGYEQFF.

This clone occurred a few times. The CDR3 nucleotides are TGTGCCAGCAGTCTGGACAGATCTGTCTATGGCTACACCTTC. Translation: CASSLDRSVYGYTF. V usage is TRBV12-3 or TRBV12-4 and J usage is TRBJ1-2, with D possibly being TRBD1 (6 bases). The CDR3 is 14 amino acids. With 5 bases removed from V and 4 bases from J, the gap between germline ends came to 14 bases.

This clone was seen more than once but under ten times. A much more abundant neighbour one base away suggests this may be a read error. Other DNA sequences in the sample encode the same CDR3. The chain employs TRBV18 and TRBJ2-7, with 8 nucleotides matching TRBD1. Germline CDR1 reads KGHSH; CDR2 reads LQKENI. This CDR3 spans 14 amino acids. With V trimmed by 4 bases and J by 3 bases, 5 bases remained unmatched. CDR3 DNA: TGTGCCAGCTCACGGCAGGGGGCGGTCTACGAGCAGTACTTC. Amino acids: CASSRQGAVYEQYF.

This clone was picked up a small number of times. V is TRBV19 and J is TRBJ2-3; D is unresolved. Per the germline V gene, CDR1 is LNHDA and CDR2 is SQIVND (reference sequence). The CDR3 is made up of 12 amino acids. The V and J ends lost 5 bases and 8 bases respectively, with 11 bases between them. The CDR3 DNA reads as TGTGCCAGTAGTTATAGTAGTGGTACGCAGTATTTT. It is translated as CASSYSSGTQYF.

This clone has a single count. At one of its ends the junction is not consistent with the germline gene, which may arise from a read error. V gene TRBV7-2 combines with J gene TRBJ2-3; D is uncertain. The germline V gene encodes CDR1 SGHTA and CDR2 FQGNSA. The length of the CDR3 is 13 residues. CDR3 residues: CASSSLITDTQYF. DNA for the CDR3: TGTGCCAGCAGTTCACTTATCACAGACACGCAGTATTTT.

The CDR3 DNA sequence: TGCGCCAGCAGCCAAGTGGAATTGTCACTCTACGAGCAGTACTTC. It is translated as CASSQVELSLYEQYF. The chain is built from TRBV4-1 and TRBJ2-7; unclear D gene. Germline loops: CDR1 MGHRA, CDR2 YSYEKL. Trimming removed 1 base at V and 3 bases at J, with 13 bases between. The CDR3 has 15 amino acids.

The V call is TRBV15, the J call TRBJ2-7, with D possibly matching TRBD1 (7 bases). In germline, CDR1 is LNHNV, CDR2 YYDKDF (reference sequence). This CDR3 comprises 15 residues. V lost 0 bases and J lost 4, with 13 bases in between. The CDR3 DNA reads TGTGCCACCAGCAGAGATTCTTCAGGGGGGTACGAGCAGTACTTC. It translates to CATSRDSSGGYEQYF.

Many counts were recorded for this clone. This sequence joins TRBV11-2 and TRBJ1-6; tentative D call: TRBD1 (6 bases). The CDR3 has 17 residues. V gave up 1 base and J gave up 7 bases, with 17 bases separating them. Germline values: CDR1 SGHAT, CDR2 FQNNGV. DNA of the CDR3: TGTGCCAGCAGCTTAGTTAGGGCAGGGGAACTCAATTCACCCCTCCACTTT. It specifies CASSLVRAGELNSPLHF.

In its sample, this clone was seen a few times. Mismatch with germline at one junction end may stem from a read error. Other nucleotide sequences in the sample specify the same CDR3. This chain connects TRBV6-6 to TRBJ1-5; no reliable D call. The CDR3 sequence is 14 residues long. In germline, CDR1 is MNHNY, CDR2 SVGAGI (reference sequence). The CDR3 DNA reads TGCGCCAGCAGTTACTCTAAGGCTGGGCAGCCCCAGCATTTT. This codes for CASSYSKAGQPQHF.